The 21 T cell receptor beta chains reported below all come from one sample, sequenced in a study of cytomegalovirus exposure and HLA in healthy donors. The study ran its PCR with 60 Vbeta and 13 Jbeta primers. The data were produced by immunoSEQ multiplex PCR, yet TCRdb's version contains in-frame clones alone and is incomplete. Among about 220,000 clones, under 80% were seen once, and the ten largest hold approximately 1.7%. What was sequenced was PBMCs. Receptor source: a woman under 40 in good health and CMV-seronegative.

This clone was observed a single time. The CDR3 is CASSEGQGAYQPQHF. For the CDR3, the DNA is TGTGCCAGTAGCGAGGGACAGGGGGCATATCAGCCCCAGCATTTT. The gene calls are TRBV19 and TRBJ1-5; 12 positions agree with TRBD1. Trimming cost V 6 bases and J 5 bases; bases outside gene matches: 5. From germline, CDR1 is LNHDA and CDR2 SQIVND (reference sequence). The CDR3 totals 15 residues.

The CDR3 coding sequence is TGTGCCAGCAGCCAAGGGACTAGGGCAGAGACCCAGTACTTC. This codes for CASSQGTRAETQYF. The chain uses TRBV4-2 and TRBJ2-5; 7 positions match TRBD2. The V segment lost 1 base and the J segment 4 bases; nucleotides outside the gene matches: 3. Germline assignment: CDR1 LGHNA and CDR2 YNFKEQ. The CDR3 covers 14 residues.

In its sample, this clone was seen a few times. One end of the junction does not line up with germline, which may come from a read error. The gene calls are TRBV7-3 and TRBJ2-2, with TRBD1 identical over 8 bases. Germline V lookup: CDR1 SGHTA, CDR2 FQGTGA. The CDR3 totals 15 residues. This chain's CDR3 is CSSSLQGGNTGELFF. In nucleotides, the CDR3 is TGTTCCAGCAGCTTACAGGGGGGGAACACCGGGGAGCTGTTTTTT. Together with reference TRBV7-3 and TRBJ2-2, the CDR3 gives the full variable domain: GAGVSQTPSNKVTEKGKYVELRCDPISGHTALYWYRQSLGQGPEFLIYFQGTGAADDSGLPNDRFFAVRPEGSVSTLKIQRTERGDSAVYLCSSSLQGGNTGELFFGEGSRLTVL.

The chain employs TRBV2 and TRBJ2-7; D gene unclear. The germline V and J ends were trimmed by 2 bases and 6 bases, with 20 bases remaining between them. In germline, CDR1 is SNHLY, CDR2 FYNNEI. CDR3 length equals 16 residues. CDR3: CASSEWPRYPSGEQYF. CDR3 nucleotide sequence: TGTGCCAGCAGTGAATGGCCCCGTTACCCTTCTGGCGAGCAGTACTTC. Full variable domain (outside the CDR3, taken from reference TRBV2 and TRBJ2-7): EPEVTQTPSHQVTQMGQEVILRCVPISNHLYFYWYRQILGQKVEFLVSFYNNEISEKSEIFDDQFSVERPDGSNFTLKIRSTKLEDSAMYFCASSEWPRYPSGEQYFGPGTRLTVT.

The chain uses TRBV4-1 and TRBJ1-5; a weak D match, TRBD1 (6 bases). CDR3 length: 15 amino acids. Looked up from germline, CDR1 is MGHRA and CDR2 is YSYEKL. V was shortened by 0 bases and J by 7 bases, with 13 bases between the two germline ends. CDR3 DNA: TGCGCCAGCAGCCAAGATTTACAGGGAAGCCAGCCCCAGCATTTT. This translates into CASSQDLQGSQPQHF.

This clone has only one observation. The rearrangement links TRBV6-5 to TRBJ2-1; 9 bases fit TRBD1. The ends lost 7 bases at V and 6 bases at J; junction bases unmatched: 7. Per germline, CDR1 MNHEY and CDR2 SVGAGI. The CDR3 sequence is 14 residues long. CDR3 loop: CASTWTGELNEQFF. The CDR3 DNA reads as TGTGCCAGCACCTGGACAGGGGAGCTCAATGAGCAGTTCTTC.

The chain carries TRBV5-1 and TRBJ1-5; TRBD1 is a possible D gene (5 bases). In germline, CDR1 is SGHRS, CDR2 YFSETQ. V was clipped by 7 bases and J by 6 bases, with 20 bases between them. The CDR3 sequence is 15 residues long. CDR3 protein: CASSTGEIPPQPQHF. The CDR3 region has the DNA TGCGCCAGCTCCACGGGGGAAATCCCCCCTCAGCCCCAGCATTTT. The full variable domain, with the rest looked up from reference TRBV5-1 and TRBJ1-5, is KAGVTQTPRYLIKTRGQQVTLSCSPISGHRSVSWYQQTPGQGLQFLFEYFSETQRNKGNFPGRFSGRQFSNSRSEMNVSTLELGDSALYLCASSTGEIPPQPQHFGDGTRLSIL.

The rearrangement joins TRBV5-1 to TRBJ2-2; D perhaps matches TRBD1 (6 bases). V was shortened by 5 bases and J by 1 base, with 12 bases between the two germline ends. Germline V gene lookup returns CDR1 SGHRS and CDR2 YFSETQ. The CDR3 has 15 amino acids. The CDR3 region has the DNA TGCGCCAGCAGGTTACAGGGAGAGAACACCGGGGAGCTGTTTTTT. Protein: CASRLQGENTGELFF. Full variable domain (remainder filled in from reference TRBV5-1 and TRBJ2-2): KAGVTQTPRYLIKTRGQQVTLSCSPISGHRSVSWYQQTPGQGLQFLFEYFSETQRNKGNFPGRFSGRQFSNSRSEMNVSTLELGDSALYLCASRLQGENTGELFFGEGSRLTVL.

The chain has TRBV30 and TRBJ1-1; D is unresolved. V lost 1 base and J lost 3, with 12 bases in between. The length of the CDR3 is 14 residues. The germline CDR1 and CDR2 sequences are GTSNPN and SVGIG (reference sequence). The CDR3 loop is CAWSGPEVYTEAFF. In DNA form, the CDR3 reads TGTGCCTGGAGTGGGCCAGAGGTGTACACTGAAGCTTTCTTT.

The J gene is TRBJ1-1, the V gene TRBV29-1; TRBD1 aligns across 8 bases. With 6 bases clipped from V and 6 bases from J, the junction kept 9 bases outside the gene matches. The CDR3 is 13 amino acids. The germline CDR1 and CDR2 sequences are SQVTM and ANQGSEA. In nucleotides, the CDR3 is TGCAGCGTGACAGGGGTTTTAATCCCTGAAGCTTTCTTT. Encoded protein: CSVTGVLIPEAFF.

This clone was seen once. J is TRBJ1-5 and V is TRBV19; tentative D call: TRBD1 (6 bases). V was cut by 3 bases and J by 7 bases, with 13 bases left in between. This CDR3 comprises 14 residues. CDR1 and CDR2 from the germline V gene are LNHDA and SQIVND (reference sequence). The CDR3 nucleotides are TGTGCCAGTAGTATTAGACAGGTCAGGCAGCCCCAGCATTTT. Protein sequence: CASSIRQVRQPQHF.

This clone came up once. The chain joins TRBV7-9 to TRBJ2-7; D gene unclear. The length of the CDR3 is 17 residues. Germline assignment: CDR1 SEHNR and CDR2 FQNEAQ (reference sequence). The V end lost 5 bases, the J end lost 4 bases, and 24 bases lay between the germline ends. CDR3 coding DNA: TGTGCCAGCAGCAATAGCCTAGGCGCGACTCAATCTTACGAGCAGTACTTC. Amino acids: CASSNSLGATQSYEQYF.

This chain links TRBV7-2 with TRBJ1-1; D is unresolved. This CDR3 is 12 amino acids long. Germline V CDR1 and CDR2: SGHTA, FQGNSA. V lost 1 base and J 4 bases, leaving 4 bases between the germline ends. CDR3 sequence: CASSLGSTEAFF. The CDR3 DNA sequence: TGTGCCAGCAGCTTAGGCAGCACTGAAGCTTTCTTT.

The J gene is TRBJ1-1, the V gene TRBV19; TRBD1 aligns across 12 bases. V shed 3 bases and J 11 bases; nucleotides not matched to a gene: 13. This CDR3 spans 16 amino acids. Germline CDR1 LNHDA, CDR2 SQIVND (reference sequence). The CDR3 DNA reads as TGTGCCAGTAGTATCCTCCCGGGACAGGGGGCTATTATGGCTTTCTTT. The encoded protein is CASSILPGQGAIMAFF.

The chain has TRBV2 and TRBJ2-5, with D uncertain. V lost 8 bases and J 3 bases, leaving 16 bases between the germline ends. CDR3 length: 14 amino acids. Per germline, CDR1 SNHLY and CDR2 FYNNEI. The DNA for the CDR3 is TGTGCCAGCGTGGGCAGAAGATTAAAAGAGACCCAGTACTTC. As protein: CASVGRRLKETQYF.

The V and J genes are TRBV6-6 and TRBJ1-4, with D maybe TRBD1 (5 bases). In germline, CDR1 is MNHNY, CDR2 SVGAGI (reference sequence). The CDR3 totals 15 residues. Trimming took off 3 bases at V and 8 bases at J, with 16 bases between the two ends. This CDR3 is CASSYIVRGREKLFF. The DNA for the CDR3 is TGTGCCAGCAGTTATATTGTTAGGGGAAGGGAAAAACTGTTTTTT.

This clone was counted once. The rearrangement links TRBV2 to TRBJ2-1; maybe TRBD2 (5 bases). The CDR3 consists of 12 residues. Per germline, CDR1 SNHLY and CDR2 FYNNEI. The V end was cut by 7 bases, the J end by 8 bases, with 12 bases between. Here the CDR3 reads CASNGEPYEQFF. The CDR3 DNA sequence: TGTGCCAGCAACGGGGAACCGTATGAGCAGTTCTTC.

This sequence joins TRBV11-2 and TRBJ2-1; 7 bases agree with TRBD1. Germline CDR1 and CDR2: SGHAT and FQNNGV. This CDR3 is 13 amino acids long. V lost 4 bases, J lost 13 bases, and 10 bases stayed unmatched. The CDR3 coding sequence is TGTGCCAGCAGCTCCAGAGACAGGGTGACCCAGTTCTTC. This translates into CASSSRDRVTQFF.

Comments on this clone: At one end, the junction sequence differs from germline, possibly due to a read error. The gene calls are TRBV7-8 and TRBJ2-7, with 14 bases identical to TRBD2. The CDR3 extends over 17 amino acids. Germline V gene data show CDR1 as SGHVS and CDR2 as FQNEAQ. The CDR3, as DNA: TGTGTCAGCAGCCCGCCTGGACTAGCGGGAGGCTTAGGAGAGCAGTACTTC. Translating it yields CVSSPPGLAGGLGEQYF.

The J gene is TRBJ2-5, the V gene TRBV5-4, with 7 bases identical to TRBD1. The CDR3 is 14 residues long. J lost 1 base, V lost 4 bases, and 4 bases had no gene match. Germline-derived CDR1 and CDR2 are SGHNT and YYREEE (reference sequence). The CDR3 DNA follows: TGTGCCAGCAGCCCACAGGGGTTCCAAGAGACCCAGTACTTC. This translates into CASSPQGFQETQYF.

This chain connects TRBV19 to TRBJ2-5; D may be TRBD2 (5 bases). V dropped 3 bases and J dropped 5 bases, with 13 bases sitting between them. CDR3 length equals 14 residues. Germline CDR1 and CDR2: LNHDA and SQIVND (reference sequence). The CDR3 region has the DNA TGTGCCAGTAGTATCGAGGGCCTAGGGGAGACCCAGTACTTC. Amino acid sequence: CASSIEGLGETQYF.